These 14 T cell receptor beta chains share one sample of origin, sequenced in a study of OX40 agonist ivuxolimab in advanced cancers. Receptor amplification or capture employed the immunoSEQ multiplex PCR assay. TCRdb mirrors the immuneACCESS table, restricted to in-frame sequences. Some clones are absent from its copies; in checked studies, under half trace to an unresolved V gene, and the reason for the others is unknown. The sample data list 50,000 to 70,000 clones, and 80% to 90% of these were observed just once. The ten largest clones add up to around 15% of the sample. This specimen was CD4+ or CD8+ T cells sorted from blood, taken in a trial of the OX40 agonist ivuxolimab. The receptors stem from an adult with an advanced solid tumor such as melanoma, head and neck, liver or kidney cancer.

The chain is built from TRBV9 and TRBJ1-3, with unresolved D. Germline CDR1 is SGDLS and CDR2 is YYNGEE. The CDR3 totals 14 residues. Trimming removed 3 bases at V and 0 bases at J, with 7 bases between. This CDR3 reads CASSGAFSGNTIYF. The CDR3 DNA is TGTGCCAGCAGCGGGGCTTTCTCTGGAAACACCATATATTTT.

This chain connects TRBV27 to TRBJ2-1; 11 positions agree with TRBD2. V lost 4 bases, J lost 8 bases, and 16 bases stayed unmatched. The length of the CDR3 is 18 residues. In germline, CDR1 is MNHEY, CDR2 SMNVEV (reference sequence). As DNA, the CDR3 is TGTGCCAGCAGTTACCCCCCCGCGACTAGCGGGATTCCCCATGAGCAGTTCTTC. It encodes CASSYPPATSGIPHEQFF.

V and J are TRBV9 and TRBJ1-5; D is unclear. The V gene lost 3 bases and the J gene lost 5 bases, with 15 bases spanning the gap. The CDR3 extends over 15 amino acids. The germline V gene encodes CDR1 SGDLS and CDR2 YYNGEE. The CDR3 DNA reads TGTGCCAGCAGCGCGGCCCCTGGTGCCGATCAGCCCCAGCATTTT. The encoded protein is CASSAAPGADQPQHF. Based on the CDR3 plus reference TRBV9 and TRBJ1-5, the full variable domain is DSGVTQTPKHLITATGQRVTLRCSPRSGDLSVYWYQQSLDQGLQFLIQYYNGEERAKGNILERFSAQQFPDLHSELNLSSLELGDSALYFCASSAAPGADQPQHFGDGTRLSIL.

V and J are TRBV7-9 and TRBJ1-3; no definite D call. CDR1 SEHNR and CDR2 FQNEAQ come from the germline V gene (reference sequence). The CDR3 totals 16 residues. Trimming pared 1 base from V and 0 bases from J, leaving 10 bases between. The CDR3 loop reads CASSLGALYSGNTIYF. In DNA form, the CDR3 reads TGTGCCAGCAGCTTAGGGGCCCTTTACTCTGGAAACACCATATATTTT.

The rearrangement joins TRBV7-9 to TRBJ2-7; TRBD2 aligns across 15 bases. Germline CDR1 is SEHNR and CDR2 is FQNEAQ (reference sequence). V lost 5 bases to trimming and J lost 2 bases; unmatched junction nucleotides: 1. The CDR3 spans 15 residues. The CDR3 loop reads CASSGTSGRTYEQYF. The CDR3 coding sequence is TGTGCCAGCAGCGGGACTAGCGGGAGGACCTACGAGCAGTACTTC.

The chain links TRBV11-2 to TRBJ2-1; TRBD2 matches at 7 bases. CDR3 size: 13 residues. V lost 6 bases, J lost 9 bases, and 8 bases stayed unmatched. The germline gives CDR1 SGHAT, CDR2 FQNNGV. The CDR3 sequence: CASSSGLVGEQFF. The CDR3 DNA reads as TGTGCCAGCAGTTCTGGACTAGTTGGTGAGCAGTTCTTC.

This chain connects TRBV30 to TRBJ1-6; D is uncertain. The CDR3 contains 13 residues. Trimming removed 3 bases from V and 10 bases from J, with 13 bases in between. Germline V gene sequence: CDR1 GTSNPN, CDR2 SVGIG (reference sequence). CDR3 amino acids: CAWSKGSGSPLHF. For the CDR3, the DNA is TGTGCCTGGAGCAAGGGTTCGGGCTCACCCCTCCACTTT.

The J gene is TRBJ1-1, the V gene TRBV13, with 9 bases lining up with TRBD1. The CDR3 extends over 13 amino acids. V trimming: 3 bases; J trimming: 5 bases; junction bases outside the gene matches: 1. Germline CDR1 and CDR2: PRHDT and FYEKMQ (reference sequence). The CDR3 is CASSFGQGTEAFF. The CDR3 DNA follows: TGTGCCAGCAGCTTTGGACAGGGGACTGAAGCTTTCTTT.

The chain carries TRBV4-1 and TRBJ2-3; the match to TRBD1 covers 7 bases. Germline V gives CDR1 MGHRA, CDR2 YSYEKL. V lost 3 bases to trimming and J lost 3 bases; unmatched junction nucleotides: 6. CDR3 length equals 15 residues. The CDR3 sequence is CASSHGTAGTDTQYF. The CDR3 nucleotides are TGCGCCAGCAGCCACGGGACAGCTGGAACAGATACGCAGTATTTT.

This clone was observed once. The genes are TRBV11-2 and TRBJ2-2; D is uncertain. The length of the CDR3 is 16 residues. V lost 4 bases to trimming and J lost 1 base, with 13 bases between them. The germline V gene has CDR1 SGHAT and CDR2 FQNNGV. The CDR3 is CASSSHPGGNTGELFF. CDR3 nucleotides: TGTGCCAGCAGCTCCCACCCTGGCGGGAACACCGGGGAGCTGTTTTTT.

The V and J genes are TRBV6-1 and TRBJ1-1; 7 bases are a match to TRBD1. This CDR3 has 15 residues. The germline V gene has CDR1 MNHNS and CDR2 SASEGT. J lost 4 bases, V lost 6 bases, and 11 bases had no gene match. As DNA, the CDR3 is TGTGCCAGCAGCAGAAACTCAGGGGGGGGCACTGAAGCTTTCTTT. Protein: CASSRNSGGGTEAFF.

The count of this clone is one. The missing conserved phenylalanine or tryptophan at the end of this CDR3 makes a read error likely. The chain is built from TRBV2 and TRBJ1-2, with D unclear. There are 14 residues in the CDR3. Trimming removed 3 bases at V and 4 bases at J, with 12 bases between. The germline V gene has CDR1 SNHLY and CDR2 FYNNEI. CDR3 sequence: CASSEGRFPYGYTL. The CDR3 DNA reads TGTGCCAGCAGTGAGGGGAGGTTTCCCTATGGCTACACCCTC.

The chain carries TRBV19 and TRBJ1-5; D is uncertain. CDR3 length equals 14 residues. The V gene lost 8 bases and the J gene lost 2 bases, with 13 bases spanning the gap. From germline, CDR1 is LNHDA and CDR2 SQIVND (reference sequence). The CDR3 DNA is TGTGCCAGTGGATTTTGGGGAGGCAATCAGCCCCAGCATTTT. Translation: CASGFWGGNQPQHF.

The genes are TRBV28 and TRBJ2-7, with D possibly being TRBD1 or TRBD2 (5 bases each). The CDR3 covers 16 residues. Germline V gives CDR1 MDHEN, CDR2 SYDVKM. Trimming took 6 bases from V and 1 from J, leaving 19 bases between them. The CDR3 protein is CASRVGIRDPSYEQYF. The CDR3 DNA sequence: TGTGCCAGCAGGGTGGGTATTAGGGACCCATCCTACGAGCAGTACTTC.